The 10 T cell receptor beta chains reported below all come from one sample, sequenced in a study of blood T cell repertoires in COVID-19. Sequencing used immunoSEQ multiplex PCR; TCRdb keeps in-frame clones, though not all of them. The data hold roughly 150,000 clones, with 80% to 90% observed a single time. Material: peripheral blood. These receptors all stem from a woman aged 40 to 50 with acute or convalescent COVID-19.

This clone was detected once. The rearrangement uses TRBV6-5 and TRBJ2-7; D is perhaps TRBD2 (6 bases). Trimming cost V 5 bases and J 11 bases, with 13 bases left between them. Germline V gene sequence: CDR1 MNHEY, CDR2 SVGAGI. The CDR3 contains 11 residues. The CDR3 DNA is TGTGCCAGCAGTCTTCAGGGCGGGAAGTACTTC. It translates to CASSLQGGKYF.

The genes are TRBV5-6 and TRBJ2-5; a possible D gene is TRBD1 (6 bases). Deletions cut 4 bases from V and 2 bases from J, with 12 bases between. Germline lookup yields CDR1 SGHDT and CDR2 YYEEEE. The CDR3 is made up of 14 amino acids. CDR3 sequence reads: CASSPGQPQETQYF. In DNA form, the CDR3 reads TGTGCCAGCAGCCCCGGACAGCCTCAAGAGACCCAGTACTTC.

The chain is built from TRBV6-1 and TRBJ2-2, with a possible D match to TRBD1 (5 bases). Looked up from germline, CDR1 is MNHNS and CDR2 is SASEGT. The CDR3 loop spans 16 amino acids. The ends were cut back, 1 base at V and 5 bases at J, with 14 bases in the middle. The CDR3 spells CASSEVRQIPTGELFF. CDR3 DNA sequence: TGTGCCAGCAGTGAAGTTAGACAGATTCCAACCGGGGAGCTGTTTTTT.

CDR3 in DNA: TGTGCCAGCAGTTTCCGGGACACAGATAACTATGGCTACACCTTC. This encodes CASSFRDTDNYGYTF. V gene TRBV6-5 combines with J gene TRBJ1-2; D perhaps matches TRBD1 (6 bases). The length of the CDR3 is 15 residues. Trimming shortened V by 4 bases and J by 1 base, and 13 bases separated the two germline ends. From germline, CDR1 is MNHEY and CDR2 SVGAGI.

The chain uses TRBV7-9 and TRBJ1-1; TRBD1 matches 12 bases. Germline CDR1 and CDR2: SEHNR and FQNEAQ (reference sequence). The CDR3 contains 17 residues. The ends lost 5 bases at V and 5 bases at J; junction bases unmatched: 12. The CDR3 DNA reads as TGTGCCAGCAGCCTCGGGACAGGGGGCGCATTGGGGACTGAAGCTTTCTTT. Its protein is CASSLGTGGALGTEAFF.

The V gene is TRBV5-5, the J gene TRBJ2-2; 11 bases are shared with TRBD2. Germline V gene sequence: CDR1 SGHKS, CDR2 YYEKEE (reference sequence). V gave up 5 bases and J gave up 6 bases; unmatched junction bases: 6. This CDR3 comprises 15 residues. Here the CDR3 reads CASRELAGEAGELFF. DNA of the CDR3: TGTGCCAGCAGAGAACTAGCGGGAGAGGCCGGGGAGCTGTTTTTT.

The V gene is TRBV6-5, the J gene TRBJ1-5; D perhaps matches TRBD1 (5 bases). Trimming took off 5 bases at V and 4 bases at J, with 12 bases between the two ends. The germline gives CDR1 MNHEY, CDR2 SVGAGI. The CDR3 is 14 amino acids. This CDR3 reads CASSLDRLNQPQHF. The CDR3 DNA is TGTGCCAGCAGTCTAGACAGATTAAATCAGCCCCAGCATTTT.

This sequence joins TRBV13 and TRBJ2-3, with 14 bases lining up with TRBD2. The CDR3 has 17 amino acids. CDR1 PRHDT and CDR2 FYEKMQ come from the germline V gene (reference sequence). With 5 bases clipped from V and 2 bases from J, the junction kept 6 bases outside the gene matches. The CDR3 spells CASSLRTSGGFTDTQYF. The CDR3 coding sequence is TGTGCCAGCAGCCTAAGGACTAGCGGGGGGTTCACAGATACGCAGTATTTT.

The V gene is TRBV7-6, the J gene TRBJ2-3; 14 bases map to TRBD2. Germline trimming cut 5 bases from V and 2 bases from J; bases unmatched to any gene: 9. The length of the CDR3 is 18 residues. Germline lookup yields CDR1 SGHVS and CDR2 FNYEAQ. CDR3 residues: CASSETSGRVMPTDTQYF. In DNA, the CDR3 is TGTGCCAGCAGCGAGACTAGCGGGAGGGTAATGCCCACAGATACGCAGTATTTT. The variable domain in full, completed from reference TRBV7-6 and TRBJ2-3, reads GAGVSQSPRYKVTKRGQDVALRCDPISGHVSLYWYRQALGQGPEFLTYFNYEAQQDKSGLPNDRFSAERPEGSISTLTIQRTEQRDSAMYRCASSETSGRVMPTDTQYFGPGTRLTVL.

V and J are TRBV5-1 and TRBJ1-2, with no clear D. The CDR3 covers 13 residues. Per the germline V gene, CDR1 is SGHRS and CDR2 is YFSETQ. V gave up 0 bases and J gave up 6 bases, with 9 bases separating them. Here the CDR3 reads CASSLEGRHGYTF. CDR3 DNA sequence: TGCGCCAGCAGCTTGGAAGGCAGGCATGGCTACACCTTC. Combining the CDR3 with reference TRBV5-1 and TRBJ1-2 gives the whole variable domain KAGVTQTPRYLIKTRGQQVTLSCSPISGHRSVSWYQQTPGQGLQFLFEYFSETQRNKGNFPGRFSGRQFSNSRSEMNVSTLELGDSALYLCASSLEGRHGYTFGSGTRLTVV.